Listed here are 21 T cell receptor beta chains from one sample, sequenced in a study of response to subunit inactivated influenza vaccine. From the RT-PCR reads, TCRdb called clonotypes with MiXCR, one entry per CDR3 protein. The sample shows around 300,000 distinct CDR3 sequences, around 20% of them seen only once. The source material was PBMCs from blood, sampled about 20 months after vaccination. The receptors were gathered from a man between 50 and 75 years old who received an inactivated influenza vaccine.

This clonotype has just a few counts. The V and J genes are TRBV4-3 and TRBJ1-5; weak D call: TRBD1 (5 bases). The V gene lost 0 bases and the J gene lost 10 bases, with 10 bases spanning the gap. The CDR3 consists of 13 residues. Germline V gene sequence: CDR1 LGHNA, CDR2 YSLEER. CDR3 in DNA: TGCGCCAGCAGCCAAGACAGGGAGCTACCCCAGCATTTT. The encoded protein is CASSQDRELPQHF.

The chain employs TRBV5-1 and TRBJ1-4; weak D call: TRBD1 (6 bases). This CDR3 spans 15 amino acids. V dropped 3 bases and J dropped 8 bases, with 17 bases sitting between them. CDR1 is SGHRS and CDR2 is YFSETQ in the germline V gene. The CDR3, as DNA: TGCGCCAGCAGCTCACAACCGATGGGGGCCGAAAAACTGTTTTTT. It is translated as CASSSQPMGAEKLFF.

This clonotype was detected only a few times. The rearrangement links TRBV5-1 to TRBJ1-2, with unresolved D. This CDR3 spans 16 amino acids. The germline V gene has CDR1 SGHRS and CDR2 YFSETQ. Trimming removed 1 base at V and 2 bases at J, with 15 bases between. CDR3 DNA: TGCGCCAGCAGCTTGTTTCCCAAAGAAACGAACTATGGCTACACCTTC. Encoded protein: CASSLFPKETNYGYTF.

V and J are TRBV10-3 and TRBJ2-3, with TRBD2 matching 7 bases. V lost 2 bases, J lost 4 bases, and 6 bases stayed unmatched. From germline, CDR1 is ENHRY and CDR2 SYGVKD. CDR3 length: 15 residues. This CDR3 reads CAISENGRGADTQYF. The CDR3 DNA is TGTGCCATCAGTGAGAATGGCCGGGGGGCAGATACGCAGTATTTT.

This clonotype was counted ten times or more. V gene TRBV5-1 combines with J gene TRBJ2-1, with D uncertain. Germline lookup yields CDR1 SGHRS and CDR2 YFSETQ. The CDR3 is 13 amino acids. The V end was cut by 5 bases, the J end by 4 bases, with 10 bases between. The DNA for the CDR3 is TGCGCCAGCAGTTTCGCCCAATACAATGAGCAGTTCTTC. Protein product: CASSFAQYNEQFF.

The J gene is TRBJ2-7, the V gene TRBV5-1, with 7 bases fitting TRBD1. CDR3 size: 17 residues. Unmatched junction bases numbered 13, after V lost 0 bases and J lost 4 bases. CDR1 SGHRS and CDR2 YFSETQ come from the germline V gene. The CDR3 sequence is CASSLVRSGTAGYEQYF. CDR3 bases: TGCGCCAGCAGCTTGGTAAGGTCGGGGACAGCAGGTTACGAGCAGTACTTC.

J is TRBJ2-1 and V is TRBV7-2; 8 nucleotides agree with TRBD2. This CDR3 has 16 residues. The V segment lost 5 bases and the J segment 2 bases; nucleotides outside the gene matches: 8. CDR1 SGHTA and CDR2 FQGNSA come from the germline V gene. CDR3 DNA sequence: TGTGCCAGCAGCCCGAATCCGGGACTAGCCTACAATGAGCAGTTCTTC. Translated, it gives CASSPNPGLAYNEQFF.

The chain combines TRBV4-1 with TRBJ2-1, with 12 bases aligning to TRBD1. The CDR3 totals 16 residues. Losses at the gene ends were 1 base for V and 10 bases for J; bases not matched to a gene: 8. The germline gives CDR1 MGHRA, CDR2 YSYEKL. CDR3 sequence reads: CASSQVRGQGAEEQFF. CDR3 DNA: TGCGCCAGCAGCCAAGTCAGGGGACAGGGGGCTGAGGAGCAGTTCTTC.

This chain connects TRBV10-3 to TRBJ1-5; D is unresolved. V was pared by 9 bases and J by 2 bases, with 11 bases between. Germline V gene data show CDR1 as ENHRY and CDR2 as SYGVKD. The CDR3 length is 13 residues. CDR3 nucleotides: TGTGCCATTGGAGACGGAGGCAATCAGCCCCAGCATTTT. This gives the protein CAIGDGGNQPQHF.

CDR3 in amino acids: CASRKGLLAKGYEQYF. The CDR3 bases are TGTGCCAGCAGGAAAGGCTTACTAGCCAAGGGCTACGAGCAGTACTTC. The V call is TRBV2, the J call TRBJ2-7; D may be TRBD2 (6 bases). V was clipped by 6 bases and J by 3 bases, with 21 bases between them. The CDR3 contains 16 residues. Germline V gene lookup returns CDR1 SNHLY and CDR2 FYNNEI.

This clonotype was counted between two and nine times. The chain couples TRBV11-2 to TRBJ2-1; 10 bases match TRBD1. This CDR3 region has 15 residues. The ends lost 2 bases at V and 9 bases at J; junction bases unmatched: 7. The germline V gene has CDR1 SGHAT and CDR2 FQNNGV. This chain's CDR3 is CASSLTGTGVSEQFF. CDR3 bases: TGTGCCAGCAGCTTAACCGGGACAGGGGTTAGTGAGCAGTTCTTC.

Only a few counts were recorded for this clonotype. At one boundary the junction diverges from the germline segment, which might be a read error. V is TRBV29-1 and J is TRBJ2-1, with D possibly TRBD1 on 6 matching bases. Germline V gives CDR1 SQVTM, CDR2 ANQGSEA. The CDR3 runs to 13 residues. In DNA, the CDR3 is TGCAGCGTTGAATCTACAGGGTACAGTGAGCAGTTCTTC. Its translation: CSVESTGYSEQFF.

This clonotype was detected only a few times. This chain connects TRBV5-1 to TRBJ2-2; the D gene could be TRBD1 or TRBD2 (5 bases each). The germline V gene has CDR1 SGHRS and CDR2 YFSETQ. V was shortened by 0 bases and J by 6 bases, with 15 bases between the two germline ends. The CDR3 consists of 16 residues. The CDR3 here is CASSLVGASQSGELFF. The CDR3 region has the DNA TGCGCCAGCAGCTTGGTCGGGGCGTCGCAATCCGGGGAGCTGTTTTTT.

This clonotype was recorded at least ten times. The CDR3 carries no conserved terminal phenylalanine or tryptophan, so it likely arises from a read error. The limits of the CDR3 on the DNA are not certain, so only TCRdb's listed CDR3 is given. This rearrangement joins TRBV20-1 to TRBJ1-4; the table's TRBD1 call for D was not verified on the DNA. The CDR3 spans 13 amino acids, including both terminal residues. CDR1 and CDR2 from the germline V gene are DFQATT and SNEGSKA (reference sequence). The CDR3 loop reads CSARPPNGDTPLV.

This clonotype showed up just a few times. Here the CDR3 DNA reads TGTGCCAGTAGTCTATCGACAGGGGGCGGCTATGGCTACACCTTC. Its protein product is CASSLSTGGGYGYTF. The chain carries TRBV19 and TRBJ1-2, with 10 bases fitting TRBD1. The CDR3 extends over 15 amino acids. Trimming removed 5 bases from V and 4 bases from J; junction bases left unmatched: 7. The V gene's germline CDR1 is LNHDA and CDR2 SQIVND (reference sequence).

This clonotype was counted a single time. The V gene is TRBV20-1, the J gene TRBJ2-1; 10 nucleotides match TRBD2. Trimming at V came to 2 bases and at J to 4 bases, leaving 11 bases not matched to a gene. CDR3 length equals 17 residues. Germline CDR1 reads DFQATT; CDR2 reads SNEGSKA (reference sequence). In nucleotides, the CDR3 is TGCAGTGCTAGAATACCAGCGGGAGGGCCCAGTTACAATGAGCAGTTCTTC. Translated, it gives CSARIPAGGPSYNEQFF.

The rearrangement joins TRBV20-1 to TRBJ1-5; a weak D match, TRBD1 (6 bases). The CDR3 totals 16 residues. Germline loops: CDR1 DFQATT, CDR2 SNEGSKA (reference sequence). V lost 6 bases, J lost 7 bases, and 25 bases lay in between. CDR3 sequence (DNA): TGCAGTGCACAGAGGAGCGAGGCAGGGGCTCGGCAGCCCCAGCATTTT. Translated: CSAQRSEAGARQPQHF.

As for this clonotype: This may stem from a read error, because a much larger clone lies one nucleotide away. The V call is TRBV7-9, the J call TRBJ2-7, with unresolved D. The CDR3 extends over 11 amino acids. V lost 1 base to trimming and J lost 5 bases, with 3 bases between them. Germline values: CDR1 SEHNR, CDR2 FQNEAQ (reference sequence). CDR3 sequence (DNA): TGTGCCAGCAGCTTAGGCAACGAGCAGTACTTC. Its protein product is CASSLGNEQYF.

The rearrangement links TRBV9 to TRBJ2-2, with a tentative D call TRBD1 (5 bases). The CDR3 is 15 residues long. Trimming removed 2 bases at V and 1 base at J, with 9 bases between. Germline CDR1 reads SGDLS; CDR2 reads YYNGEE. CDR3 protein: CASSVAQGNTGELFF. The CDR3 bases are TGTGCCAGCAGCGTTGCCCAGGGGAACACCGGGGAGCTGTTTTTT.

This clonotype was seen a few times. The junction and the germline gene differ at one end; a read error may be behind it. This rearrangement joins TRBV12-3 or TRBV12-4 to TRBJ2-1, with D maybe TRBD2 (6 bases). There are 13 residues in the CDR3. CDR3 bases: TGTGCCAGCAGTTTAGCGTTTGCGGGAAGCCCGGTCTTC. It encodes CASSLAFAGSPVF.

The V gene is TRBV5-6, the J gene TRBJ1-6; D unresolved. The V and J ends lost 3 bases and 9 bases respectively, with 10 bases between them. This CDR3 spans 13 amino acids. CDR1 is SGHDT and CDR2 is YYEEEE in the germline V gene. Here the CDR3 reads CASSSVYGSPLHF. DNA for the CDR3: TGTGCCAGCAGCTCCGTGTATGGTTCACCCCTCCACTTT. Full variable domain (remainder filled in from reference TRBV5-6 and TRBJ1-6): DAGVTQSPTHLIKTRGQQVTLRCSPKSGHDTVSWYQQALGQGPQFIFQYYEEEERQRGNFPDRFSGHQFPNYSSELNVNALLLGDSALYLCASSSVYGSPLHFGNGTRLTVT.